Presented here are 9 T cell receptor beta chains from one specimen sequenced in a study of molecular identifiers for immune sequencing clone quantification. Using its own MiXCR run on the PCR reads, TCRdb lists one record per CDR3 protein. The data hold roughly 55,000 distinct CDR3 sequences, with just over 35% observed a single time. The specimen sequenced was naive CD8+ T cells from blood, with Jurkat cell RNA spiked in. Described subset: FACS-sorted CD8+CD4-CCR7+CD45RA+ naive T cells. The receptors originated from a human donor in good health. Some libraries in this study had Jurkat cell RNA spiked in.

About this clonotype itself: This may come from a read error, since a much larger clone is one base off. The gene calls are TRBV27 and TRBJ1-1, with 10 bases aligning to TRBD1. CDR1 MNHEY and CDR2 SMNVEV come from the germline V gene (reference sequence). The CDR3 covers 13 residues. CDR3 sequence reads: CASRTGGFTEASF. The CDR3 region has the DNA TGTGCCAGCAGGACAGGGGGCTTCACTGAAGCTTCCTTT.

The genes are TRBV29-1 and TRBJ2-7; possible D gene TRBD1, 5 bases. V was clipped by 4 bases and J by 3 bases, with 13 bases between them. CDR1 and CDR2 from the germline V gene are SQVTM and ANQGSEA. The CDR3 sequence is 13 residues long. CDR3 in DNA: TGCAGCGTTGGATTGGCCAGGGACTACGAGCAGTACTTC. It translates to CSVGLARDYEQYF.

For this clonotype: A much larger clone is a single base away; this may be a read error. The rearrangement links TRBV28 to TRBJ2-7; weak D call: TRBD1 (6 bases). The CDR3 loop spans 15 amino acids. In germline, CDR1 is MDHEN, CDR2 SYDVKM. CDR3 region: CASSYPGTRSYEKYF. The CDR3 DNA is TGTGCCAGCAGTTACCCCGGGACACGCTCCTACGAGAAGTACTTC.

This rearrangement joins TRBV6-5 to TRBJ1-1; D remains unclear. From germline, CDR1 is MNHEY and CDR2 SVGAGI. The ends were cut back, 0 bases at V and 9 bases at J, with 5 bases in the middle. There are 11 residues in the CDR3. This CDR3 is CASSYSGKAFF. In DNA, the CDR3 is TGTGCCAGCAGTTACTCGGGAAAAGCTTTCTTT.

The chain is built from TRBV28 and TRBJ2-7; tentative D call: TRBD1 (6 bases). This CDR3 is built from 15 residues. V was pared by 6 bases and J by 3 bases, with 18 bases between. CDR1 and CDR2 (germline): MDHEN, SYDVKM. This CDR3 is CASRPPGQAIYEQYF. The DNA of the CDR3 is TGTGCCAGCAGACCCCCGGGACAAGCAATCTACGAGCAGTACTTC.

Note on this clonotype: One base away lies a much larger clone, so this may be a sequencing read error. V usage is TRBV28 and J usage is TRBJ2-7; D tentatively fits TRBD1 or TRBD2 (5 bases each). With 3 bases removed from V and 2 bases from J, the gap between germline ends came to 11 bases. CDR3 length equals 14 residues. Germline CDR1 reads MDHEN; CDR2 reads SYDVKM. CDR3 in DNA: TGTGCCAGCAGTTTGTGGGACCGCCCCTACGAGCAGTACTTC. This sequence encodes CASSLWDRPYEQYF.

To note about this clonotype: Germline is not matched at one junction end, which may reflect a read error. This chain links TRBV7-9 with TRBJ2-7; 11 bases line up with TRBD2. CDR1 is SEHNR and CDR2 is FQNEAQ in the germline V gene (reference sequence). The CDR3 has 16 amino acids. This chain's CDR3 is CASSSSPGTSGYGQYF. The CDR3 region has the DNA TGTGCCAGCAGCTCCTCGCCCGGGACTAGCGGCTACGGGCAGTACTTC.

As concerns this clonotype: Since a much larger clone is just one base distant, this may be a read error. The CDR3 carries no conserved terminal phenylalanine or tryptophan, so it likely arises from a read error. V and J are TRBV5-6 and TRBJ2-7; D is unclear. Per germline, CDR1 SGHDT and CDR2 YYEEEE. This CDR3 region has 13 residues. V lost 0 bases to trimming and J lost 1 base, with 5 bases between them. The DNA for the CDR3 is TGTGCCAGCAGCTTGGAATGGTCCTACGAGCAGTACTCC. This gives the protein CASSLEWSYEQYS.

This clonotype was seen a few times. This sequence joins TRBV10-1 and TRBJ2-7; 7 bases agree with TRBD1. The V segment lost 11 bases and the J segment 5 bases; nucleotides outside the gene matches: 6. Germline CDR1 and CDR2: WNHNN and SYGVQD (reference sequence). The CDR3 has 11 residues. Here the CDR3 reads CAPTGVHEQYF. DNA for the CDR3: TGCGCCCCCACAGGGGTGCACGAGCAGTACTTC.